Presented here are 24 T cell receptor beta chains from one specimen sequenced in a study of blood T cell repertoires in COVID-19. Only in-frame clones appear in the TCRdb table, and some are missing; sequencing was by immunoSEQ multiplex PCR. The sample holds 300,000 to 450,000 clones, roughly nine tenths seen once. What was sequenced was PBMCs or T cells enriched from blood (not recorded which). Every receptor here comes from a man aged 18-30 years who had recovered from COVID-19.

J is TRBJ2-7 and V is TRBV4-2, with 9 bases fitting TRBD1. The CDR3 is made up of 17 amino acids. V dropped 2 bases and J dropped 0; count of bases not matched to a gene: 8. Germline CDR1 and CDR2: LGHNA and YNFKEQ. CDR3 sequence reads: CASSQTSGQGHSYEQYF. CDR3 coding DNA: TGTGCCAGCAGCCAAACCTCCGGACAGGGGCACTCCTACGAGCAGTACTTC.

The chain recombines TRBV28 with TRBJ2-7; 10 nucleotides line up with TRBD1. The V gene end was trimmed by 6 bases and the J gene end by 2 bases; junction bases not matched to a gene: 1. This CDR3 is 13 amino acids long. Germline assignment: CDR1 MDHEN and CDR2 SYDVKM. For the CDR3, the DNA is TGTGCCAGCAGCGGGACAGGGGCCTACGAGCAGTACTTC. It yields the protein CASSGTGAYEQYF.

The V and J genes are TRBV6-5 and TRBJ1-4; 8 positions agree with TRBD1. Germline V gene data show CDR1 as MNHEY and CDR2 as SVGAGI. The CDR3 spans 15 residues. Trimming at V came to 3 bases and at J to 5 bases, leaving 5 bases not matched to a gene. This CDR3 is CASSYVTGGNEKLFF. The CDR3 region has the DNA TGTGCCAGCAGTTATGTTACAGGGGGGAATGAAAAACTGTTTTTT.

The chain uses TRBV7-9 and TRBJ2-7, with D possibly being TRBD1 (5 bases). Trimming took off 5 bases at V and 9 bases at J, with 20 bases between the two ends. The CDR3 extends over 14 amino acids. The germline V gene encodes CDR1 SEHNR and CDR2 FQNEAQ (reference sequence). CDR3 sequence reads: CASSPRQIGERQYF. In DNA, the CDR3 is TGTGCCAGCAGCCCCCGACAGATCGGTGAACGGCAGTACTTC. Drawing the rest from reference TRBV7-9 and TRBJ2-7, the complete variable domain is DTGVSQNPRHKITKRGQNVTFRCDPISEHNRLYWYRQTLGQGPEFLTYFQNEAQLEKSRLLSDRFSAERPKGSFSTLEIQRTEQGDSAMYLCASSPRQIGERQYFGPGTRLTVT.

This clone was seen only a few times. This chain connects TRBV12-3 or TRBV12-4 to TRBJ1-1, with D possibly being TRBD1 (6 bases). Trimming removed 4 bases from V and 5 bases from J, with 11 bases in between. CDR3 length: 13 residues. DNA of the CDR3: TGTGCCAGCAGTTGGGGGCCGGGTACTGAAGCTTTCTTT. Its protein is CASSWGPGTEAFF.

The chain recombines TRBV2 with TRBJ2-5, with 9 nucleotides matching TRBD2. CDR1 is SNHLY and CDR2 is FYNNEI in the germline V gene. The CDR3 has 13 residues. V was clipped by 5 bases and J by 3 bases; unmatched bases: 1. The CDR3 DNA reads TGTGCCAGCAGTCCTAGCGGGGAAGAGACCCAGTACTTC. The encoded protein is CASSPSGEETQYF. Looking up the rest from reference TRBV2 and TRBJ2-5 gives the full variable domain: EPEVTQTPSHQVTQMGQEVILRCVPISNHLYFYWYRQILGQKVEFLVSFYNNEISEKSEIFDDQFSVERPDGSNFTLKIRSTKLEDSAMYFCASSPSGEETQYFGPGTRLLVL.

The chain employs TRBV7-6 and TRBJ1-2, with D hard to call. Trimming pared 1 base from V and 7 bases from J, leaving 7 bases between. Germline loops: CDR1 SGHVS, CDR2 FNYEAQ. The CDR3 spans 12 residues. CDR3 sequence: CASSLGPSGYTF. The DNA for the CDR3 is TGTGCCAGCAGCTTAGGTCCCTCTGGCTACACCTTC.

V gene TRBV14 combines with J gene TRBJ2-3; 8 bases map to TRBD2. Looked up from germline, CDR1 is SGHDN and CDR2 is FVKESK. V trimming: 4 bases; J trimming: 4 bases; junction bases outside the gene matches: 19. The CDR3 contains 19 residues. The CDR3 sequence: CASSPVFTSAGVWADTQYF. The DNA for the CDR3 is TGTGCCAGCAGCCCCGTATTTACCTCAGCGGGAGTATGGGCAGATACGCAGTATTTT.

The V and J genes are TRBV5-6 and TRBJ2-5; 7 bases are a match to TRBD1. Unmatched junction bases numbered 8, after V lost 4 bases and J lost 2 bases. In germline, CDR1 is SGHDT, CDR2 YYEEEE. This CDR3 is 15 amino acids long. CDR3 DNA: TGTGCCAGCAGCACAACACGGGACAGACAAGAGACCCAGTACTTC. This codes for CASSTTRDRQETQYF.

Written as DNA, the CDR3 is TGTGCCAGCAGTTTATTTGGGGAGACGGGTGAAAAACTGTTTTTT. Its protein product is CASSLFGETGEKLFF. The rearrangement joins TRBV27 to TRBJ1-4, with D uncertain. V was trimmed by 1 base and J by 7 bases, leaving 13 bases between them. The V gene's germline CDR1 is MNHEY and CDR2 SMNVEV (reference sequence). The CDR3 runs to 15 residues.

V gene TRBV7-8 combines with J gene TRBJ2-1, with TRBD1 as a possible D gene (6 bases). CDR3 length equals 13 residues. V lost 5 bases to trimming and J lost 8 bases, with 13 bases between them. In germline, CDR1 is SGHVS, CDR2 FQNEAQ. CDR3 sequence (DNA): TGTGCCAGCAGCCGCCAGGGGCGACATGAGCAGTTCTTC. It is translated as CASSRQGRHEQFF.

This rearrangement joins TRBV9 to TRBJ1-1, with D possibly matching TRBD1 (5 bases). V was cut by 3 bases and J by 0 bases, with 9 bases left in between. CDR3 length: 14 amino acids. Germline assignment: CDR1 SGDLS and CDR2 YYNGEE. The CDR3 sequence is CASSAGLMNTEAFF. CDR3 in DNA: TGTGCCAGCAGCGCGGGACTCATGAACACTGAAGCTTTCTTT.

The CDR3 sequence is CASSTEREGPYEQYF. CDR3 nucleotide sequence: TGTGCCAGCAGCACCGAGCGGGAGGGCCCCTACGAGCAGTACTTC. This chain links TRBV13 with TRBJ2-7, with 10 bases identical to TRBD2. Trimming cost V 5 bases and J 2 bases; bases outside gene matches: 6. The CDR3 loop spans 15 amino acids. Per the germline V gene, CDR1 is PRHDT and CDR2 is FYEKMQ (reference sequence).

The V and J genes are TRBV10-1 and TRBJ2-2, with D possibly matching TRBD1 (7 bases). This CDR3 contains 15 residues. The germline V and J ends were trimmed by 8 bases and 3 bases, with 16 bases remaining between them. Germline-derived CDR1 and CDR2 are WNHNN and SYGVQD (reference sequence). CDR3 sequence (DNA): TGCGCCAGCGGGCCTTCCAGGGGGGACACCGGGGAGCTGTTTTTT. Translating it yields CASGPSRGDTGELFF.

The CDR3 spells CASSESSGGLSQYF. CDR3 nucleotide sequence: TGCGCCAGCAGTGAGTCGAGTGGCGGGTTGTCCCAGTACTTC. This chain connects TRBV10-2 to TRBJ2-5; weak D call: TRBD2 (5 bases). This CDR3 spans 14 amino acids. Germline loops: CDR1 WSHSY, CDR2 SAAADI. The V end was cut by 0 bases, the J end by 9 bases, with 14 bases between.

This chain connects TRBV5-1 to TRBJ1-2; TRBD1 aligns across 7 bases. Looked up from germline, CDR1 is SGHRS and CDR2 is YFSETQ. CDR3 length: 17 residues. The V segment lost 1 base and the J segment 2 bases; nucleotides outside the gene matches: 11. The CDR3 spells CASSLFLGTATNYGYTF. The CDR3 nucleotides read TGCGCCAGCAGCTTGTTTCTCGGGACAGCCACAAACTATGGCTACACCTTC.

The rearrangement joins TRBV2 to TRBJ2-1; TRBD1 matches 10 bases. Per germline, CDR1 SNHLY and CDR2 FYNNEI. Trimming took 6 bases from V and 6 from J; bases not matched to a gene: 11. There are 16 residues in the CDR3. DNA of the CDR3: TGTGCCAGCAGGTTTTGGGGGGACAGGGGAGGCAATGAGCAGTTCTTC. It encodes CASRFWGDRGGNEQFF.

The V call is TRBV5-1, the J call TRBJ2-7, with 9 bases matching TRBD2. V shed 6 bases, J shed 3 bases, and the junction held 4 bases outside the gene matches. CDR1 and CDR2 (germline): SGHRS, YFSETQ. The CDR3 has 13 amino acids. CDR3 sequence reads: CASTPSGDYEQYF. The CDR3 region has the DNA TGCGCCAGCACGCCTAGCGGGGACTACGAGCAGTACTTC.

The gene calls are TRBV5-4 and TRBJ2-3; no clear D gene. The CDR3 length is 17 residues. Germline CDR1 reads SGHNT; CDR2 reads YYREEE (reference sequence). The V and J ends lost 4 bases and 2 bases respectively, with 20 bases between them. The CDR3 sequence is CASSPGTTRQNTDTQYF. CDR3 DNA sequence: TGTGCCAGCAGCCCGGGTACTACCCGTCAAAACACAGATACGCAGTATTTT.

V and J are TRBV7-2 and TRBJ2-7; 9 bases fit TRBD2. Germline V CDR1 and CDR2: SGHTA, FQGNSA. This CDR3 is 14 amino acids long. V gave up 4 bases and J gave up 3 bases; unmatched junction bases: 4. Here the CDR3 reads CASSSGTSSYEQYF. The CDR3 nucleotides read TGTGCCAGCAGCTCCGGGACTAGCAGCTACGAGCAGTACTTC.

This rearrangement joins TRBV9 to TRBJ2-1; 11 bases are a match to TRBD2. Losses at the gene ends were 2 bases for V and 5 bases for J; bases not matched to a gene: 6. Germline-derived CDR1 and CDR2 are SGDLS and YYNGEE. CDR3 size: 16 residues. CDR3 in DNA: TGTGCCAGCAGCGTTAGCGGGGGGGCCGCGGACAATGAGCAGTTCTTC. The encoded protein is CASSVSGGAADNEQFF.

The rearrangement uses TRBV11-2 and TRBJ2-1, with D tentatively TRBD2 (6 bases). Germline V gene data show CDR1 as SGHAT and CDR2 as FQNNGV. The CDR3 extends over 16 amino acids. Trimming shortened V by 5 bases and J by 4 bases, and 18 bases separated the two germline ends. CDR3 coding DNA: TGTGCCAGCAGCCTAGCTTTTAGCGGCCCGTACAATGAGCAGTTCTTC. It yields the protein CASSLAFSGPYNEQFF.

The chain joins TRBV6-5 to TRBJ1-6, with TRBD1 matching over 11 bases. J was trimmed by 11 bases and V by 4 bases; bases with no gene match: 10. The length of the CDR3 is 16 residues. Germline V gene sequence: CDR1 MNHEY, CDR2 SVGAGI. This chain's CDR3 is CASSSPKGTGGAPLHF. The CDR3 nucleotides are TGTGCCAGCAGTTCGCCCAAAGGGACAGGGGGGGCACCCCTCCACTTT.

The chain is built from TRBV28 and TRBJ1-2; 7 bases map to TRBD1. There are 14 residues in the CDR3. Looked up from germline, CDR1 is MDHEN and CDR2 is SYDVKM. With V trimmed by 5 bases and J by 8 bases, 11 bases remained unmatched. The CDR3 nucleotides read TGTGCCAGCAGTCCGGAAACAGGGGTTCGGGGCTACACCTTC. It specifies CASSPETGVRGYTF.